The text below deals with one TCR beta chain. This specimen comes from a study of control samples from healthy donors and cancer patients. V was clipped by 7 bases and J by 0 bases; unmatched bases: 13. From germline, CDR1 is SQVTM and CDR2 ANQGSEA. The CDR3 is 17 residues long. Using immunoSEQ multiplex PCR, the repertoire was profiled, and TCRdb retains in-frame clones only, with some absent. Here the sample spans about 100,000 clones, roughly 89% being singletons. The sample consisted of blood. V and J are TRBV29-1 and TRBJ2-1, with TRBD2 identical over 9 bases. The sequence was obtained from a man aged 30-40 years in good health. Written as DNA, the CDR3 is TGCAGCGCTGAGGCTAGCGGGGCCCGTCGCTCCTACAATGAGCAGTTCTTC. Amino acid sequence: CSAEASGARRSYNEQFF.